A selection of T cell receptor beta chains follows, all from one sample in a study of CD8 T cells in Susac syndrome. TCRdb reprocessed the immunoSEQ multiplex PCR reads with MiXCR, giving one entry per CDR3 protein. The repertoire consists of about 85,000 distinct CDR3 sequences, with approximately 95% occurring once and the leading ten covering 0.45% to 0.5%. Sequenced material: CD8+ T cells from PBMCs. Receptors originate from a human donor with Susac syndrome. Each CDR3 is given with its conserved first and last residue. Fields, in order: D gene, clone size, V gene, J gene, CDR3 protein, CDR3 DNA. D genes are given only for firm matches. Some rows have no size entry. The others give once, few or many, or a class for an expanded clone.

-	-	TRBV5-4	TRBJ2-7	CASSPRDSADEQYF	TGTGCCAGCAGCCCTAGGGATAGCGCTGACGAGCAGTACTTC
-	-	TRBV9	TRBJ2-1	CASSGTEQFF	TGTGCCAGCAGCGGGACTGAGCAGTTCTTC
-	-	TRBV6-2/TRBV6-3	TRBJ2-1	CAIGGQTSYNEQFF	TGTGCCATCGGGGGACAGACCTCCTACAATGAGCAGTTCTTC
-	-	TRBV7-8	TRBJ2-3	CASSLEGTQYF	TGTGCCAGCAGCTTAGAGGGTACGCAGTATTTT
TRBD2	once	TRBV2	TRBJ2-7	CASSEGLAETYEQYF	TGTGCCAGCAGTGAGGGACTAGCGGAGACCTACGAGCAGTACTTC
-	-	TRBV30	TRBJ1-5	CAWSGHYLGSGQPQHF	TGTGCCTGGAGTGGGCACTACCTAGGTAGTGGTCAGCCCCAGCATTTT
-	-	TRBV19	TRBJ1-1	CASSPPGGDTEAFF	TGTGCCAGTAGTCCCCCCGGAGGGGACACTGAAGCTTTCTTT
TRBD2	-	TRBV3-1	TRBJ2-1	CASSQDGGSGNEQFF	TGTGCCAGCAGCCAAGACGGCGGGAGTGGAAATGAGCAGTTCTTC
-	-	TRBV7-6	TRBJ2-3	CASSLEGNTDTQYF	TGTGCCAGCAGCCTAGAGGGCAACACAGATACGCAGTATTTT
-	-	TRBV21-1	TRBJ2-3	CASSRQGISTDTQYF	TGTGCCAGCAGCAGGCAGGGGATAAGCACAGATACGCAGTATTTT
-	-	TRBV27	TRBJ2-7	CASSFYNSYEQYF	TGTGCCAGCAGTTTTTACAACTCCTACGAGCAGTACTTC
-	-	TRBV2	TRBJ2-7	CASTPRSYEQYF	TGTGCCAGCACCCCCCGCTCCTACGAGCAGTACTTC
-	-	TRBV12-5	TRBJ2-1	CASYLGQNEQFF	TGTGCTAGTTACCTTGGACAGAATGAGCAGTTCTTC
TRBD2	-	TRBV20-1	TRBJ2-5	CSAITSGRTSETQYF	TGCAGTGCAATCACTAGCGGGAGGACCTCGGAGACCCAGTACTTC
-	-	TRBV5-4	TRBJ2-5	CASSLDAGIQETQYF	TGTGCCAGCAGCTTGGATGCGGGGATCCAAGAGACCCAGTACTTC
TRBD2	once	TRBV29-1	TRBJ2-7	CSVHAPNSGVGEQYF	TGCAGCGTCCACGCCCCTAATAGCGGGGTCGGCGAGCAGTACTTC
TRBD1	-	TRBV20-1	TRBJ1-2	CSARDRAGGHYGYTF	TGCAGTGCTAGAGATCGTGCAGGGGGACACTATGGCTACACCTTC
-	-	TRBV15	TRBJ2-2	CATSRDGETGELFF	TGTGCCACCAGCAGAGATGGGGAGACCGGGGAGCTGTTTTTT
TRBD1	-	TRBV7-9	TRBJ1-4	CASSLSGGLEKLFF	TGTGCCAGCAGCTTATCAGGGGGCCTGGAAAAACTGTTTTTT
TRBD2	-	TRBV7-2	TRBJ2-3	CASSLVLAGGSDTQYF	TGTGCCAGCAGCTTAGTACTAGCGGGAGGCTCAGATACGCAGTATTTT
-	-	TRBV14	TRBJ2-7	CASSPPPGNEQYF	TGTGCCAGCAGCCCCCCACCAGGGAACGAGCAGTACTTC
-	once	TRBV7-2	TRBJ1-5	CASSLAPDPNQPQHF	TGTGCCAGCAGCTTAGCACCCGATCCCAATCAGCCCCAGCATTTT
TRBD2	-	TRBV10-3	TRBJ2-3	CATNRGSGDTDTQYF	TGTGCCACCAATCGGGGTAGCGGGGACACAGATACGCAGTATTTT
-	once	TRBV15	TRBJ2-5	CATSRVSSETQYF	TGTGCCACCAGCAGAGTCTCTTCGGAGACCCAGTACTTC
-	-	TRBV6-6	TRBJ2-7	CASSYHTRKRSYEQYF	TGTGCCAGCAGTTACCACACGAGGAAGCGGTCCTACGAGCAGTACTTC
-	once	TRBV4-1	TRBJ1-1	CASSQDFVQGSTEAFF	TGCGCCAGCAGCCAAGATTTCGTTCAGGGTTCCACTGAAGCTTTCTTT
TRBD2	-	TRBV12-3/TRBV12-4	TRBJ2-1	CASSWTSGSLDEQFF	TGTGCCAGCAGCTGGACTAGCGGGAGTTTGGATGAGCAGTTCTTC
-	-	TRBV20-1	TRBJ2-1	CSARDSEQSSYNEQFF	TGCAGTGCTAGAGATAGCGAGCAGAGCTCCTACAATGAGCAGTTCTTC
TRBD2	-	TRBV5-1	TRBJ2-2	CASSSTSVFTGELFF	TGCGCCAGCAGCTCGACTAGCGTATTCACCGGGGAGCTGTTTTTT
-	-	TRBV6-5	TRBJ1-1	CATKWGTEAFF	TGTGCCACAAAGTGGGGCACTGAAGCTTTCTTT
-	-	TRBV9	TRBJ2-2	CASSVGADTGELFF	TGTGCCAGCAGCGTAGGGGCGGACACCGGGGAGCTGTTTTTT
-	-	TRBV13	TRBJ2-1	CASSLGRDEQFF	TGTGCCAGCAGTTTGGGGCGGGATGAGCAGTTCTTC
-	-	TRBV29-1	TRBJ1-2	CSVEDPQVYGYTF	TGCAGCGTTGAAGACCCTCAGGTTTATGGCTACACCTTC
TRBD2	-	TRBV6-5	TRBJ2-3	CASSTWAGGTDTQYF	TGTGCCAGCAGTACATGGGCGGGAGGCACAGATACGCAGTATTTT
TRBD2	-	TRBV12-3/TRBV12-4	TRBJ2-5	CASSSPGLAGDQETQYF	TGTGCCAGCAGCTCCCCGGGACTAGCGGGAGACCAAGAGACCCAGTACTTC
TRBD1	-	TRBV20-1	TRBJ2-7	CSARQGVETYEQYF	TGCAGTGCTAGACAGGGGGTAGAGACCTACGAGCAGTACTTC
-	-	TRBV5-6	TRBJ2-2	CASSLAGRGDTGELFF	TGTGCCAGCAGCTTGGCGGGCAGGGGAGACACCGGGGAGCTGTTTTTT
-	-	TRBV19	TRBJ1-2	CASSTGYGYTF	TGTGCCAGTAGCACAGGGTATGGCTACACCTTC
TRBD2	-	TRBV27	TRBJ2-5	CASRAGLHQETQYF	TGTGCCAGCAGGGCGGGACTACACCAAGAGACCCAGTACTTC
-	once	TRBV9	TRBJ2-7	CASSVGAADSYEQYF	TGTGCCAGCAGCGTAGGCGCAGCGGATTCCTACGAGCAGTACTTC
TRBD2	-	TRBV4-1	TRBJ2-1	CASSHPGTSGSDEQFF	TGCGCCAGCAGCCATCCCGGGACTAGCGGGAGCGATGAGCAGTTCTTC
-	once	TRBV5-4	TRBJ2-1	CASSSRGSVYEQFF	TGTGCCAGCAGCTCCCGAGGTAGCGTCTATGAGCAGTTCTTC
TRBD1	-	TRBV11-2	TRBJ1-2	CATNPGQALSHGYTF	TGTGCCACCAACCCTGGACAGGCGCTGTCTCATGGCTACACCTTC